This T cell receptor beta chain comes out of a study of OX40 agonist ivuxolimab in advanced cancers. Baseline, cycle 4 day 1, and cycle 7 day 1 were the blood sampling points. This CDR3 is 16 amino acids long. Germline CDR1 and CDR2: SGHDT and YYEEEE. The trim removed 0 bases at V and 2 bases at J, leaving 5 bases unmatched. TCRdb's copy holds only in-frame clones and misses some; the assay was immunoSEQ multiplex PCR. The table includes 60,000 to 85,000 clones, about 93% detected once. This sequence joins TRBV5-6 and TRBJ2-7; TRBD1 matches at 10 bases. The specimen was CD4+ or CD8+ T cells sorted from blood, collected in a trial of the OX40 agonist ivuxolimab. The clonotype originates from an adult with an advanced solid tumor such as melanoma, head and neck, liver or kidney cancer. The CDR3 DNA is TGTGCCAGCAGCTTGGAAGGGACAGGGGTCCCCTACGAGCAGTACTTC. Its translation: CASSLEGTGVPYEQYF. The full variable domain, rest sourced from reference TRBV5-6 and TRBJ2-7, is DAGVTQSPTHLIKTRGQQVTLRCSPKSGHDTVSWYQQALGQGPQFIFQYYEEEERQRGNFPDRFSGHQFPNYSSELNVNALLLGDSALYLCASSLEGTGVPYEQYFGPGTRLTVT.